A single sample gave rise to the 25 T cell receptor beta chains below, sequenced in a study of OX40 agonist ivuxolimab in advanced cancers. Profiled with immunoSEQ multiplex PCR; TCRdb holds only in-frame clones, not every one. This sample has some 140,000 clones, with roughly 91% found just once. The source material was CD4+ or CD8+ T cells sorted from blood, sampled in a trial of the OX40 agonist ivuxolimab. These receptors all stem from an adult with an advanced solid tumor such as melanoma, head and neck, liver or kidney cancer.

The chain links TRBV4-2 to TRBJ2-1; 10 positions match TRBD2. Germline CDR1 and CDR2: LGHNA and YNFKEQ. V trimming: 1 base; J trimming: 2 bases; junction bases outside the gene matches: 2. This CDR3 is built from 16 residues. As DNA, the CDR3 is TGTGCCAGCAGCCAAGCGGGGACTAGCGCCTACAATGAGCAGTTCTTC. This translates into CASSQAGTSAYNEQFF.

V usage is TRBV18 and J usage is TRBJ1-1; D ambiguous. This CDR3 spans 15 amino acids. Germline V gene sequence: CDR1 KGHSH, CDR2 LQKENI. Trimming shortened V by 3 bases and J by 1 base, and 12 bases separated the two germline ends. The CDR3 DNA follows: TGTGCCAGCTCACCTAGTAAGGGCCAGAACACTGAAGCTTTCTTT. It is translated as CASSPSKGQNTEAFF. Full variable domain (missing parts from reference TRBV18 and TRBJ1-1): NAGVMQNPRHLVRRRGQEARLRCSPMKGHSHVYWYRQLPEEGLKFMVYLQKENIIDESGMPKERFSAEFPKEGPSILRIQQVVRGDSAAYFCASSPSKGQNTEAFFGQGTRLTVV.

The chain is built from TRBV29-1 and TRBJ1-3; D is uncertain. Germline values: CDR1 SQVTM, CDR2 ANQGSEA. The CDR3 has 17 amino acids. The V and J ends lost 8 bases and 0 bases respectively, with 23 bases between them. This chain's CDR3 is CSYLRTDVGDSGNTIYF. DNA of the CDR3: TGCAGCTACCTCCGGACGGATGTGGGCGACTCTGGAAACACCATATATTTT.

This chain connects TRBV28 to TRBJ1-2; D gene unclear. The CDR3 extends over 13 amino acids. Per the germline V gene, CDR1 is MDHEN and CDR2 is SYDVKM. The ends were cut back, 4 bases at V and 2 bases at J, with 8 bases in the middle. The CDR3 loop is CASSWKGNYGYTF. DNA of the CDR3: TGTGCCAGCAGTTGGAAAGGGAACTATGGCTACACCTTC.

This chain connects TRBV11-1 to TRBJ2-7, with D tentatively TRBD1 (5 bases). The CDR3 spans 14 residues. Germline loops: CDR1 SGHAT, CDR2 FQDESV (reference sequence). The V and J ends lost 2 bases and 3 bases respectively, with 11 bases between them. The CDR3 DNA is TGTGCCAGCAGCTTAACGGCAGGGCTCTACGAGCAGTACTTC. Translation: CASSLTAGLYEQYF.

This chain joins TRBV5-1 and TRBJ2-6; unclear D gene. The germline V gene has CDR1 SGHRS and CDR2 YFSETQ. The germline V and J ends were trimmed by 8 bases and 2 bases, with 20 bases remaining between them. The CDR3 is 17 residues long. CDR3 region: CASGADPILTGANVLTF. The CDR3 coding sequence is TGCGCCAGTGGAGCCGATCCCATCCTGACTGGGGCCAACGTCCTGACTTTC.

V and J are TRBV6-6 and TRBJ1-4; perhaps TRBD1 as D (5 bases). Germline V gene lookup returns CDR1 MNHNY and CDR2 SVGAGI (reference sequence). V lost 0 bases and J 6 bases, leaving 14 bases between the germline ends. The CDR3 runs 16 residues. The CDR3 loop reads CASSYSFRAGDEKLFF. In DNA, the CDR3 is TGTGCCAGCAGTTACTCTTTCAGGGCGGGGGATGAAAAACTGTTTTTT.

To note about this clone: A read error may produce the germline difference seen at one junction end. Other nucleotide sequences in the sample specify the same CDR3. This chain connects TRBV5-1 to TRBJ1-1; a possible D gene is TRBD1 (6 bases). Germline CDR1 reads SGHRS; CDR2 reads YFSETQ. The length of the CDR3 is 14 residues. The CDR3 DNA is TGCGCCAGCAGCTCGTCGGGGGGCAACACTGAAGCCTTCTTT. Translation: CASSSSGGNTEAFF. Variable domain in full (rest from reference TRBV5-1 and TRBJ1-1): KAGVTQTPRYLIKTRGQQVTLSCSPISGHRSVSWYQQTPGQGLQFLFEYFSETQRNKGNFPGRFSGRQFSNSRSEMNVSTLELGDSALYLCASSSSGGNTEAFFGQGTRLTVV.

CDR3 in amino acids: CASSLEGFGEQFF. The CDR3 DNA is TGTGCCAGCAGCTTAGAGGGATTCGGTGAGCAGTTCTTC. The chain joins TRBV11-2 to TRBJ2-1; D is unclear. The CDR3 length is 13 residues. Germline assignment: CDR1 SGHAT and CDR2 FQNNGV. The V and J ends lost 0 bases and 9 bases respectively, with 9 bases between them. Using reference TRBV11-2 and TRBJ2-1 for the parts outside the CDR3, the full variable domain is EAGVAQSPRYKIIEKRQSVAFWCNPISGHATLYWYQQILGQGPKLLIQFQNNGVVDDSQLPKDRFSAERLKGVDSTLKIQPAKLEDSAVYLCASSLEGFGEQFFGPGTRLTVL.

The chain is built from TRBV5-4 and TRBJ2-7; weak D call: TRBD1 (6 bases). Trimming shortened V by 0 bases and J by 6 bases, and 13 bases separated the two germline ends. CDR1 SGHNT and CDR2 YYREEE come from the germline V gene (reference sequence). CDR3 length equals 14 residues. CDR3: CASSLEGQLGEQYF. The CDR3 coding sequence is TGTGCCAGCAGCTTGGAAGGACAGTTAGGCGAGCAGTACTTC.

This chain links TRBV30 with TRBJ1-1, with 11 bases lining up with TRBD1. Germline loops: CDR1 GTSNPN, CDR2 SVGIG (reference sequence). Trimming took 2 bases from V and 4 from J; bases not matched to a gene: 12. The CDR3 contains 17 residues. The DNA of the CDR3 is TGTGCCTGGAGTCGTCCTCGGACAGGGGGCAAGGGCACTGAAGCTTTCTTT. It specifies CAWSRPRTGGKGTEAFF.

The genes are TRBV7-2 and TRBJ1-6; possible D gene TRBD1, 5 bases. V was trimmed by 1 base and J by 0 bases, leaving 7 bases between them. Germline V gene lookup returns CDR1 SGHTA and CDR2 FQGNSA. CDR3 size: 16 residues. Here the CDR3 DNA reads TGTGCCAGCAGCTTAGAGGGGAGCTCCTATAATTCACCCCTCCACTTT. Translating gives CASSLEGSSYNSPLHF. The variable domain in full, completed from reference TRBV7-2 and TRBJ1-6, reads GAGVSQSPSNKVTEKGKDVELRCDPISGHTALYWYRQSLGQGLEFLIYFQGNSAPDKSGLPSDRFSAERTGGSVSTLTIQRTQQEDSAVYLCASSLEGSSYNSPLHFGNGTRLTVT.

V usage is TRBV29-1 and J usage is TRBJ1-5; 7 nucleotides match TRBD1. CDR3 size: 16 residues. Germline V gene data show CDR1 as SQVTM and CDR2 as ANQGSEA. With V trimmed by 4 bases and J by 4 bases, 13 bases remained unmatched. This CDR3 reads CSVVLGDSAGNQPQHF. In DNA, the CDR3 is TGCAGCGTTGTCCTAGGGGACAGTGCGGGAAATCAGCCCCAGCATTTT.

The chain is built from TRBV11-3 and TRBJ1-1; D is possibly TRBD1 (5 bases). V gave up 5 bases and J gave up 0 bases, with 13 bases separating them. The germline V gene has CDR1 SGHNT and CDR2 YENEEA. The CDR3 contains 15 residues. The CDR3 region is CASSADRFLNTEAFF. Here the CDR3 DNA reads TGTGCCAGCAGCGCAGACAGATTCTTGAACACTGAAGCTTTCTTT.

V and J are TRBV5-6 and TRBJ1-5; 7 bases agree with TRBD1. The CDR3 loop spans 15 amino acids. Trimming took 1 base from V and 5 from J; bases not matched to a gene: 6. Germline values: CDR1 SGHDT, CDR2 YYEEEE. CDR3 sequence reads: CASSLTLTGDQPQHF. As DNA, the CDR3 is TGTGCCAGCAGCTTGACCCTTACAGGGGATCAGCCCCAGCATTTT.

This chain connects TRBV6-5 to TRBJ2-5; 7 bases are shared with TRBD2. The CDR3 runs to 13 residues. Trimming cost V 2 bases and J 4 bases; bases outside gene matches: 1. Germline V gene data show CDR1 as MNHEY and CDR2 as SVGAGI. For the CDR3, the DNA is TGTGCCAGCAGTTACGCGGGAGCAGAGACCCAGTACTTC. Its translation is CASSYAGAETQYF.

J is TRBJ1-4 and V is TRBV7-9; D is possibly TRBD1 (6 bases). CDR1 SEHNR and CDR2 FQNEAQ come from the germline V gene (reference sequence). V was cut by 5 bases and J by 5 bases, with 15 bases left in between. CDR3 length: 15 residues. In DNA, the CDR3 is TGTGCCAGCAGCGCATCGGGACAAGCGAATGAAAAACTGTTTTTT. It yields the protein CASSASGQANEKLFF.

This chain connects TRBV28 to TRBJ1-1; no clear D gene. The CDR3 extends over 12 amino acids. Trimming took 3 bases from V and 1 from J, leaving 3 bases between them. Germline assignment: CDR1 MDHEN and CDR2 SYDVKM. The CDR3 spells CASSFRNTEAFF. In DNA form, the CDR3 reads TGTGCCAGCAGTTTCAGGAACACTGAAGCTTTCTTT.

The rearrangement links TRBV11-2 to TRBJ1-3; no reliable D call. The V gene lost 0 bases and the J gene lost 9 bases, with 6 bases spanning the gap. The CDR3 contains 12 residues. Germline V CDR1 and CDR2: SGHAT, FQNNGV. CDR3 sequence reads: CASSLESGTIYF. In DNA form, the CDR3 reads TGTGCCAGCAGCTTAGAGTCGGGCACCATATATTTT.

V is TRBV7-8 and J is TRBJ1-4; TRBD1 matches at 8 bases. The CDR3 has 17 amino acids. Germline CDR1 SGHVS, CDR2 FQNEAQ. V dropped 0 bases and J dropped 3; count of bases not matched to a gene: 6. In DNA, the CDR3 is TGTGCCAGCAGCTTAGCTCCGGGACAGGTCTCTAATGAAAAACTGTTTTTT. The encoded protein is CASSLAPGQVSNEKLFF.

This chain connects TRBV21-1 to TRBJ1-1; the table's D call, TRBD1, was not checked against the DNA. TRBV21-1 is a pseudogene. CDR3 size: 15 residues. Here the CDR3 reads CASSTLIRGSTEAFF. The CDR3 nucleotides are TGTGCCAGCAGCACCCTCATCAGGGGAAGCACTGAAGCTTTCTTT.

About this clone: The DNA is omitted, as the CDR3 cannot be located on it reliably, and the CDR3 follows TCRdb's listing. The CDR3 sequence is CASSVAFGAGGYNEQFF. V is TRBV9 and J is TRBJ2-1. Germline values: CDR1 SGDLS, CDR2 YYNGEE. The CDR3 has 17 amino acids, counting both end residues.

The genes are TRBV27 and TRBJ2-3, with D possibly TRBD2 on 5 matching bases. The V gene lost 3 bases and the J gene lost 4 bases, with 17 bases spanning the gap. CDR1 is MNHEY and CDR2 is SMNVEV in the germline V gene (reference sequence). The CDR3 spans 16 residues. The chain's CDR3 is CASSFPTGLLADTQYF. The CDR3 nucleotides are TGTGCCAGCAGTTTCCCAACTGGACTTCTCGCAGATACGCAGTATTTT.

The genes are TRBV5-1 and TRBJ2-1; 8 bases align to TRBD2. This CDR3 is built from 13 residues. Trimming cost V 4 bases and J 8 bases; bases outside gene matches: 5. The germline V gene has CDR1 SGHRS and CDR2 YFSETQ. Here the CDR3 reads CASSRLARDEQFF. The CDR3 DNA reads as TGCGCCAGCAGCCGACTAGCGAGGGATGAGCAGTTCTTC. Combining the CDR3 with reference TRBV5-1 and TRBJ2-1 gives the whole variable domain KAGVTQTPRYLIKTRGQQVTLSCSPISGHRSVSWYQQTPGQGLQFLFEYFSETQRNKGNFPGRFSGRQFSNSRSEMNVSTLELGDSALYLCASSRLARDEQFFGPGTRLTVL.

This chain connects TRBV11-2 to TRBJ1-2; D is possibly TRBD1 (5 bases). The CDR3 extends over 13 amino acids. The germline V and J ends were trimmed by 5 bases and 8 bases, with 15 bases remaining between them. The V gene's germline CDR1 is SGHAT and CDR2 FQNNGV. CDR3 coding DNA: TGTGCCAGCAGCCCCGGGGGTTTGGGAGGCTACACCTTC. Protein: CASSPGGLGGYTF.